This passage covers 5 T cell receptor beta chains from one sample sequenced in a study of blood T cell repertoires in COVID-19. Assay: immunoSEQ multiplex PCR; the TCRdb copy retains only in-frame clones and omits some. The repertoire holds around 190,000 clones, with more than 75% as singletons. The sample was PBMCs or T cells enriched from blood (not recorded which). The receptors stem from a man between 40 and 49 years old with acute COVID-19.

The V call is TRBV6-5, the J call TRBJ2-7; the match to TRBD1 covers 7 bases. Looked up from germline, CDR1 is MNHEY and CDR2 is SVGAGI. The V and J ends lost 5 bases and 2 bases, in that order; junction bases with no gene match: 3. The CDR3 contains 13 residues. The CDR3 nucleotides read TGTGCCAGCAGTATTGGACAGGCCTACGAGCAGTACTTC. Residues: CASSIGQAYEQYF.

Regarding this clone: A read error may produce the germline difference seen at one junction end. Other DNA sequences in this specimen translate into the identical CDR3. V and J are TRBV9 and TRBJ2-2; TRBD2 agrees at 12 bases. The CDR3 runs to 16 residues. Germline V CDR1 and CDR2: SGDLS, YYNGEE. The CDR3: CASSAGLAGNTGELFF. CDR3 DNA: TGTGCCAGCAGCGCGGGACTAGCGGGCAACACTGGGGAGCTGTTTTTT.

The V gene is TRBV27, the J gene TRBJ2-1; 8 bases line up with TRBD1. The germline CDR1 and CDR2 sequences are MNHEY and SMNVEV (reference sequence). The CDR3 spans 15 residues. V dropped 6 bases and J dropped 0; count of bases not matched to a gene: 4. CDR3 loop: CASSRGQGSYNEQFF. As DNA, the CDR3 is TGTGCCAGCAGCCGAGGACAGGGCTCCTACAATGAGCAGTTCTTC.

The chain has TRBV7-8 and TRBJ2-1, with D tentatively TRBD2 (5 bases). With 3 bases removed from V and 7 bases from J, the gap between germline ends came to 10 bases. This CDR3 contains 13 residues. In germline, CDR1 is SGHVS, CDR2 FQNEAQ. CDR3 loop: CASSLDPGNEQFF. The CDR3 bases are TGTGCCAGCAGCTTGGACCCGGGGAATGAGCAGTTCTTC.

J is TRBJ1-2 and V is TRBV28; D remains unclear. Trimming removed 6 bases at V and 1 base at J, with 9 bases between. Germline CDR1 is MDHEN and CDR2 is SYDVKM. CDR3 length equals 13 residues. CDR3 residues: CASSGRDNYGYTF. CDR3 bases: TGTGCCAGCAGCGGACGGGATAACTATGGCTACACCTTC.